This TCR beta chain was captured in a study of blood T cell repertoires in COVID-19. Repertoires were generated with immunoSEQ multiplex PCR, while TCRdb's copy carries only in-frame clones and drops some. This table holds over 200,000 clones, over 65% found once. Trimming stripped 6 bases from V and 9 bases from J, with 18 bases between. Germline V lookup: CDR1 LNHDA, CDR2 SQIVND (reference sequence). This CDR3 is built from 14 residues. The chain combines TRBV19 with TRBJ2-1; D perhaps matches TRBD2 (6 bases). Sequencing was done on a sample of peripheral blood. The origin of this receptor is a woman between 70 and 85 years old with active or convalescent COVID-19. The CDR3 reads CASRDRGGQGEQFF. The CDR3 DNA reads TGTGCCAGTAGGGACCGTGGAGGGCAGGGTGAGCAGTTCTTC.